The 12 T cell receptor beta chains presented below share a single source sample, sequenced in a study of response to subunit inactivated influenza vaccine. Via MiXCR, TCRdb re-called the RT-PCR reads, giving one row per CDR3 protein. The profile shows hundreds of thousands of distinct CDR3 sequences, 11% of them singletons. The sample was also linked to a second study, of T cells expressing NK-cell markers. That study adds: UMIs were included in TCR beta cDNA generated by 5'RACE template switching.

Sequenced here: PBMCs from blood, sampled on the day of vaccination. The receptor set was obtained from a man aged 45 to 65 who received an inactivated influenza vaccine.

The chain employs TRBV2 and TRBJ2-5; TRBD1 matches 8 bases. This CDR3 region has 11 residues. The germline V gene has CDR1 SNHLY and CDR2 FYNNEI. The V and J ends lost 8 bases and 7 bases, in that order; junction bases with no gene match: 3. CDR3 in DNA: TGTGCCAGCGGAGACAGGGGGACCCAGTACTTC. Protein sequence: CASGDRGTQYF.

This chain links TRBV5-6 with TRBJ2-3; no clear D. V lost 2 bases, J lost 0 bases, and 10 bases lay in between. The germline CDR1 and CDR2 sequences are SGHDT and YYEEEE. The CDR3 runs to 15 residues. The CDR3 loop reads CASSFWVPSTDTQYF. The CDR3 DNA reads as TGTGCCAGCAGCTTTTGGGTTCCTAGCACAGATACGCAGTATTTT. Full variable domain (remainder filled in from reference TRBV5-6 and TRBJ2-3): DAGVTQSPTHLIKTRGQQVTLRCSPKSGHDTVSWYQQALGQGPQFIFQYYEEEERQRGNFPDRFSGHQFPNYSSELNVNALLLGDSALYLCASSFWVPSTDTQYFGPGTRLTVL.

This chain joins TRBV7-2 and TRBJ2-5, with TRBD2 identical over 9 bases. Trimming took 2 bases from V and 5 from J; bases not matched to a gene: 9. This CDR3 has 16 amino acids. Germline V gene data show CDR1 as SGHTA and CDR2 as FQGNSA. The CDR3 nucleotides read TGTGCCAGCAGCTTAAGGAAAAGCGGGGGGAGGGAGACCCAGTACTTC. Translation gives CASSLRKSGGRETQYF. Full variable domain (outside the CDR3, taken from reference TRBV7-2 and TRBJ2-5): GAGVSQSPSNKVTEKGKDVELRCDPISGHTALYWYRQSLGQGLEFLIYFQGNSAPDKSGLPSDRFSAERTGGSVSTLTIQRTQQEDSAVYLCASSLRKSGGRETQYFGPGTRLLVL.

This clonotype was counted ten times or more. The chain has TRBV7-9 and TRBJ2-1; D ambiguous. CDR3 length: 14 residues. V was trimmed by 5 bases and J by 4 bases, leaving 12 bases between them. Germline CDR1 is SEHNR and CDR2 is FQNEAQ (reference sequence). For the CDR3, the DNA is TGTGCCAGCAGCGGATGGGCGGTATACAATGAGCAGTTCTTC. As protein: CASSGWAVYNEQFF.

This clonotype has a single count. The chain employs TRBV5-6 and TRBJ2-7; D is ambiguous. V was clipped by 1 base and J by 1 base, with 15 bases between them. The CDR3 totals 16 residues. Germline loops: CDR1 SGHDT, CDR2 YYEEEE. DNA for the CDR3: TGTGCCAGCAGCTTGTTAGGTAGAGAGAAATCCTACGAGCAGTACTTC. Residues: CASSLLGREKSYEQYF.

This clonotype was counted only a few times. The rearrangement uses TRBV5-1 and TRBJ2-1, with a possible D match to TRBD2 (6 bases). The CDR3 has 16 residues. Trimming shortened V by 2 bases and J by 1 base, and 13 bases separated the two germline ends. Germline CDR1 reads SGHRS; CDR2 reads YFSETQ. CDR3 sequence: CASSLVGAGSYNEQFF. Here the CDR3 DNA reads TGCGCCAGCAGCTTAGTCGGGGCGGGATCCTACAATGAGCAGTTCTTC.

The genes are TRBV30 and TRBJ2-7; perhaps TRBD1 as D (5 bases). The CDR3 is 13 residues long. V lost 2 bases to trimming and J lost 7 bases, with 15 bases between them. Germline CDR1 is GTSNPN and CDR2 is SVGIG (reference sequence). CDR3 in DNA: TGTGCCTGGAGTAGGGGCCCTGGTATGGAGCAGTACTTC. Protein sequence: CAWSRGPGMEQYF.

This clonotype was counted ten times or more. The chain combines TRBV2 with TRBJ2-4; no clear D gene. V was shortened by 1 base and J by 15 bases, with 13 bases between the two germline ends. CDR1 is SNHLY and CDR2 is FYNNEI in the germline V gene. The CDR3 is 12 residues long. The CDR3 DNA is TGTGCCAGCAGTGAAGAACGCCCTGGTGGGTACTTC. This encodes CASSEERPGGYF.

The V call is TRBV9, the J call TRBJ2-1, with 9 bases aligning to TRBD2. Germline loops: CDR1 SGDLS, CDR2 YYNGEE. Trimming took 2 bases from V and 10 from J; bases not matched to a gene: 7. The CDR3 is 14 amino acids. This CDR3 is CASSVYAGGEEQFF. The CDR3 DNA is TGTGCCAGCAGCGTTTACGCGGGAGGGGAAGAGCAGTTCTTC.

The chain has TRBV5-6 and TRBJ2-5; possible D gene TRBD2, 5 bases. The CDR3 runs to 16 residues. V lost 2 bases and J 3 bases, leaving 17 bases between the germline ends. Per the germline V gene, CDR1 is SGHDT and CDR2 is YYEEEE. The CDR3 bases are TGTGCCAGCAGCTTTTCCGGACTGCCGCAGAAAGAGACCCAGTACTTC. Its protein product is CASSFSGLPQKETQYF.

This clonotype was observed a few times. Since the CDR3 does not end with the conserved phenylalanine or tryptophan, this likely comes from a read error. CDR3 sequence reads: CSVVGQRAYEQYL. CDR3 bases: TGCAGCGTAGTGGGACAGCGGGCCTACGAGCAGTACCTC. The V gene is TRBV29-1, the J gene TRBJ2-7; tentatively, D is TRBD1 (7 bases). V shed 6 bases and J shed 2 bases, with 14 bases lying between them. This CDR3 spans 13 amino acids. From germline, CDR1 is SQVTM and CDR2 ANQGSEA.

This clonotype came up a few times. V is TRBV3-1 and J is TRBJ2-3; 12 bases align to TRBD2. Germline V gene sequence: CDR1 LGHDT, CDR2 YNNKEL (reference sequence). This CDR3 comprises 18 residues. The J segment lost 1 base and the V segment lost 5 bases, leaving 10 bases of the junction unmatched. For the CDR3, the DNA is TGTGCCAGCAGCAGACCAAGGCGACTAGCGGGGGGCACAGATACGCAGTATTTT. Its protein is CASSRPRRLAGGTDTQYF.